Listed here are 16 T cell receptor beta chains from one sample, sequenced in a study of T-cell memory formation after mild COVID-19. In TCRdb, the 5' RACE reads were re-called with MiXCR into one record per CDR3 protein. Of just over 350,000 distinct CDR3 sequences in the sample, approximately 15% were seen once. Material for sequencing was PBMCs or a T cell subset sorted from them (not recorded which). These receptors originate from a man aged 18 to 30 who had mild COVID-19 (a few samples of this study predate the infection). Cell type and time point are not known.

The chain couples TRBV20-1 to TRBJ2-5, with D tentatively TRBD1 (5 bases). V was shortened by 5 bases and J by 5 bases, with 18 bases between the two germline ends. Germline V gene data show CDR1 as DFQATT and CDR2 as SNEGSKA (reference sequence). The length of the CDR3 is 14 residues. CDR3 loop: CSAASWGGEETQYF. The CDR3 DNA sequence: TGCAGTGCTGCCTCATGGGGCGGAGAGGAGACCCAGTACTTC.

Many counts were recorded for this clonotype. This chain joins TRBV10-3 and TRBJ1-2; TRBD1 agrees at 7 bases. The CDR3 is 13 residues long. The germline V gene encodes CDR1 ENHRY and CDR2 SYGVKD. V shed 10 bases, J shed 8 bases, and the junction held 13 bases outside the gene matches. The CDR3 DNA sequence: TGTGCCACTCACAGGGGTGCAGGGTCCGGCTACACCTTC. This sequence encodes CATHRGAGSGYTF.

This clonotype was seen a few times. CDR3 sequence: CASSSGLAARETQYF. The CDR3, as DNA: TGTGCCAGCAGCTCGGGACTAGCGGCTCGTGAGACCCAGTACTTC. The V call is TRBV11-2, the J call TRBJ2-5; the match to TRBD2 covers 11 bases. The CDR3 is 15 residues long. J lost 5 bases, V lost 4 bases, and 6 bases had no gene match. Germline V lookup: CDR1 SGHAT, CDR2 FQNNGV.

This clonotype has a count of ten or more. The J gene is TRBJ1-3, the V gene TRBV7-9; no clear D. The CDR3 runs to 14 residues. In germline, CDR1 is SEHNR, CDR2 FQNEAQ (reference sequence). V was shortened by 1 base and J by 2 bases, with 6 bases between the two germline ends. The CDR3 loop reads CASSLGRAGNTIYF. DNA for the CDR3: TGTGCCAGCAGCTTAGGGCGCGCTGGAAACACCATATATTTT.

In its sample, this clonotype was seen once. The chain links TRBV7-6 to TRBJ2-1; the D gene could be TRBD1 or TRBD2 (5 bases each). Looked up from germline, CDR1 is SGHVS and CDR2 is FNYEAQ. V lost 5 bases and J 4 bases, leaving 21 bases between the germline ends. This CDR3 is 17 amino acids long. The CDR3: CASSLSPGPEGYNEQFF. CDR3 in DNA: TGTGCCAGCAGCCTTTCTCCGGGACCCGAGGGTTACAATGAGCAGTTCTTC.

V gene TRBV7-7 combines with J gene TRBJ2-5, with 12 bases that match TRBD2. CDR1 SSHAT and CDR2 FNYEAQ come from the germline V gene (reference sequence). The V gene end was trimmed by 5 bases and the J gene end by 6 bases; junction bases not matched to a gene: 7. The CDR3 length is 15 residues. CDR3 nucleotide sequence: TGTGCCAGCAGCGCTAGCGGGGGGGCCCAGAAGACCCAGTACTTC. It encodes CASSASGGAQKTQYF.

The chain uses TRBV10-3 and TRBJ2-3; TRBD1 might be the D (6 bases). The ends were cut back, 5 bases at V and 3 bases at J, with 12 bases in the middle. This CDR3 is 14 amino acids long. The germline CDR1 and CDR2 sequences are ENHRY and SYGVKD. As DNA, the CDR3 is TGTGCCATCAGTCCCTCCACAGGGACAGATACGCAGTATTTT. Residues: CAISPSTGTDTQYF.

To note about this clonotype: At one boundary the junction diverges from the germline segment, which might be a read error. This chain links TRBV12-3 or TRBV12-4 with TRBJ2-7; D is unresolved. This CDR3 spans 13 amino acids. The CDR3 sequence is CASSLAPSYEQYF. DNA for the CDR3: TGTGCCAGCAGCTTAGCCCCATCCTACGAGCAGTACTTC.

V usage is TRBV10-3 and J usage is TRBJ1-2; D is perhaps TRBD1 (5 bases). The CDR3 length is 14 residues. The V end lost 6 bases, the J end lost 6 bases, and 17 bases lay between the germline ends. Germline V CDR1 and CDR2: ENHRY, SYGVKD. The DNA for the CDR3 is TGTGCCATCAGGGGACGGGGGAAGCCGGATGGCTACACCTTC. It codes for CAIRGRGKPDGYTF.

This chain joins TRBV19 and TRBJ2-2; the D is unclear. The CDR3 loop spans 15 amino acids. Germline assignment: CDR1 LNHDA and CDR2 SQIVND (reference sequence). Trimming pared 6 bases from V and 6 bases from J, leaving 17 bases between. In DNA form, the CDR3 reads TGTGCCAGTAGGCCGGCGTGGATTTTCGCCGGGGAGCTGTTTTTT. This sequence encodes CASRPAWIFAGELFF. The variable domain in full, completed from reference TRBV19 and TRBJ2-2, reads DGGITQSPKYLFRKEGQNVTLSCEQNLNHDAMYWYRQDPGQGLRLIYYSQIVNDFQKGDIAEGYSVSREKKESFPLTVTSAQKNPTAFYLCASRPAWIFAGELFFGEGSRLTVL.

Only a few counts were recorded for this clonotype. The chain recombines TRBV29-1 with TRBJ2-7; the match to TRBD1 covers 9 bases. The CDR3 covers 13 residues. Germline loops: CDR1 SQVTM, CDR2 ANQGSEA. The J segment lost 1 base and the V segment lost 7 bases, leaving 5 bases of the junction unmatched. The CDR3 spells CSAATGGSYEQYF. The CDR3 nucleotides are TGCAGCGCAGCGACAGGGGGTTCCTACGAGCAGTACTTC.

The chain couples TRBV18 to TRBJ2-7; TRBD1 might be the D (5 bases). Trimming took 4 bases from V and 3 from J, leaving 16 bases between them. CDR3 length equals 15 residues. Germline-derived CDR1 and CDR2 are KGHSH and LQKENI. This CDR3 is CASSLGHLEIYEQYF. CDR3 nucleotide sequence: TGTGCCAGCTCACTCGGACACCTGGAGATCTACGAGCAGTACTTC.

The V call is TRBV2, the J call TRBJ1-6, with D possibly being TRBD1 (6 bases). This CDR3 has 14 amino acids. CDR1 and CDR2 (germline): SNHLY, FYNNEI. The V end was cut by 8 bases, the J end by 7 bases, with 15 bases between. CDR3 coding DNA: TGTGCCAGCGGCAATGGACAGTCGAATTCACCCCTCCACTTT. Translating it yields CASGNGQSNSPLHF.

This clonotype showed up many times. In DNA, the CDR3 is TGTGCCAGCAGCTCGTCAGGGACTGAAGCTTTCTTT. Amino acid sequence: CASSSSGTEAFF. The chain recombines TRBV7-6 with TRBJ1-1; possible D gene TRBD1, 5 bases. Trimming left V 4 bases short and J 5 bases short, with 8 bases between. The CDR3 is made up of 12 amino acids. Germline CDR1 reads SGHVS; CDR2 reads FNYEAQ. Looking up the rest from reference TRBV7-6 and TRBJ1-1 gives the full variable domain: GAGVSQSPRYKVTKRGQDVALRCDPISGHVSLYWYRQALGQGPEFLTYFNYEAQQDKSGLPNDRFSAERPEGSISTLTIQRTEQRDSAMYRCASSSSGTEAFFGQGTRLTVV.

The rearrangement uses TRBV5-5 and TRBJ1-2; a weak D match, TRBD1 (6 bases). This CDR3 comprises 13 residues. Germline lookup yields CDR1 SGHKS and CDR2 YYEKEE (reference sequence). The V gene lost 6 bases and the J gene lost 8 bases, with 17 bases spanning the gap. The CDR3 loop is CASNRYGGDGYTF. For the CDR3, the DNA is TGTGCCAGCAACCGATACGGGGGCGACGGCTACACCTTC.

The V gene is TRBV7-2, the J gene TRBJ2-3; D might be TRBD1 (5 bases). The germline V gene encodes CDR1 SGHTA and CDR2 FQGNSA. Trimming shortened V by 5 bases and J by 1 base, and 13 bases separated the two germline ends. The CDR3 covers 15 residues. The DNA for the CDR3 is TGTGCCAGCAGCCCGGGCGTGGGGCGCACAGATACGCAGTATTTT. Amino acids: CASSPGVGRTDTQYF.